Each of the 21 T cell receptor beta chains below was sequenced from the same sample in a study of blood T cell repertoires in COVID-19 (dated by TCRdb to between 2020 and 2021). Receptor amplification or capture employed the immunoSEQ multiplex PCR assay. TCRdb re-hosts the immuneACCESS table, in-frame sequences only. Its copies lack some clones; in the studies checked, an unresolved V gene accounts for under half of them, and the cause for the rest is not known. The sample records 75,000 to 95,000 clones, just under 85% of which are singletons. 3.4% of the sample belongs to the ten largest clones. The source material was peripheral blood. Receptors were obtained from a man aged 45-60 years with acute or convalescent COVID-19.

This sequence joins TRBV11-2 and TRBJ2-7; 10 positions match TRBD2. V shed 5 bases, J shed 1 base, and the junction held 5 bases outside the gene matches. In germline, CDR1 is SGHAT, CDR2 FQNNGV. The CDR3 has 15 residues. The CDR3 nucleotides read TGTGCCAGCAGCGCGGGACTAGCGTCATCCTACGAGCAGTACTTC. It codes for CASSAGLASSYEQYF.

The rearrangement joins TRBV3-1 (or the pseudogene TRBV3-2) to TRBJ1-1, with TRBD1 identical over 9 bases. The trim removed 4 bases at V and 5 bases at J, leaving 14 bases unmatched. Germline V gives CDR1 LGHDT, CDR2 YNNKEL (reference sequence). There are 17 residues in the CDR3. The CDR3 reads CASSPLGTGPKETEAFF. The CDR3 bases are TGTGCCAGCAGCCCCTTGGGGACAGGGCCCAAGGAGACTGAAGCTTTCTTT.

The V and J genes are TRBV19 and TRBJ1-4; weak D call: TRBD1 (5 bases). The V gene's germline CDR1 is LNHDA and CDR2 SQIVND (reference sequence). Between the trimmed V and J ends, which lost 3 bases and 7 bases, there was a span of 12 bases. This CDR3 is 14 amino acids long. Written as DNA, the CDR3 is TGTGCCAGTAGTATTCCGGGGGATGGTGAAAAACTGTTTTTT. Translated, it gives CASSIPGDGEKLFF.

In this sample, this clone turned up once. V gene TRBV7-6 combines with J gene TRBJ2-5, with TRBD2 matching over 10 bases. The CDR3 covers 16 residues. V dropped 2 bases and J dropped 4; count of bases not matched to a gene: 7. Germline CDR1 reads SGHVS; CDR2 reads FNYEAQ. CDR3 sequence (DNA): TGTGCCAGCAGCTTATTTTCGAGACTAGCGGGAGAGACCCAGTACTTC. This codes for CASSLFSRLAGETQYF.

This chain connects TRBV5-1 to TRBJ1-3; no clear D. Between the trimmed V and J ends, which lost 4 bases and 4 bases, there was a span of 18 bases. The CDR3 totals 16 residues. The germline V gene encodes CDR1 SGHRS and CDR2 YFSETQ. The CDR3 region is CASSTMTWESGNTIYF. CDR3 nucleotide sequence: TGCGCCAGCAGCACAATGACTTGGGAGTCCGGAAACACCATATATTTT.

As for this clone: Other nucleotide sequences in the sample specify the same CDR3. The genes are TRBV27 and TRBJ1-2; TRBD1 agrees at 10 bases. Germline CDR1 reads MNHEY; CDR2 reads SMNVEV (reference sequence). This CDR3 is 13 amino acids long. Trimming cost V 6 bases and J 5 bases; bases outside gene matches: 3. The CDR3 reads CASSDRGQYGYTF. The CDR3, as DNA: TGTGCCAGCAGCGACAGGGGGCAGTATGGCTACACCTTC.

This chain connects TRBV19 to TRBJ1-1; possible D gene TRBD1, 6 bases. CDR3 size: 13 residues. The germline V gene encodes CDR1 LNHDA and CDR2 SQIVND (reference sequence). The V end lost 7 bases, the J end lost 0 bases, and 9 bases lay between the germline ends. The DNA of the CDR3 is TGTGCCAGTATTGGGACATTGAACACTGAAGCTTTCTTT. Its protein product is CASIGTLNTEAFF.

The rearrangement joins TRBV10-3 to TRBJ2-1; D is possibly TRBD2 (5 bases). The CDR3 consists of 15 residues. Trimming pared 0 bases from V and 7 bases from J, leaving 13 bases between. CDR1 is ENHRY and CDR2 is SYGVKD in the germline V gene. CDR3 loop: CAISESQRDGNEQFF. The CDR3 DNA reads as TGTGCCATCAGTGAGTCTCAGAGGGATGGGAATGAGCAGTTCTTC.

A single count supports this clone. The CDR3 sequence is CASTRTGTTYEQYF. CDR3 bases: TGTGCCAGCACCCGAACAGGGACCACCTACGAGCAGTACTTC. V is TRBV25-1 and J is TRBJ2-7; tentative D call: TRBD1 (6 bases). This CDR3 region has 14 residues. Germline V gene data show CDR1 as MGHDK and CDR2 as SYGVNS. V lost 7 bases, J lost 2 bases, and 15 bases lay in between.

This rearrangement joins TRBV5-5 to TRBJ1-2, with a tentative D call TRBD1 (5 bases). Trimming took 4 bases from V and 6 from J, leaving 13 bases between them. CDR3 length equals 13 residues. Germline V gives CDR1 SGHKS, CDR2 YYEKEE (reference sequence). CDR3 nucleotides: TGTGCCAGCAGCCGGGGGGTACAGGATGGCTACACCTTC. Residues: CASSRGVQDGYTF.

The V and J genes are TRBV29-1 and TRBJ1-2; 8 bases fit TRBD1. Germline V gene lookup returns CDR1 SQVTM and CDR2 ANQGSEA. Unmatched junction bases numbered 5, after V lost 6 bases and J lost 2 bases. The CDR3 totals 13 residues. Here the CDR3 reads CSVETGDNYGYTF. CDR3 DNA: TGCAGCGTGGAGACAGGGGACAACTATGGCTACACCTTC.

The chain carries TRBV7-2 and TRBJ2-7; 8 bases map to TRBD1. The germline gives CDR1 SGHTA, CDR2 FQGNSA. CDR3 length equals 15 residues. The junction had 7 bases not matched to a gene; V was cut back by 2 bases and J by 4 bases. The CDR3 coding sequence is TGTGCCAGCAGCTTACAGGGGGCAGTCTGGTACGAGCAGTACTTC. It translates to CASSLQGAVWYEQYF.

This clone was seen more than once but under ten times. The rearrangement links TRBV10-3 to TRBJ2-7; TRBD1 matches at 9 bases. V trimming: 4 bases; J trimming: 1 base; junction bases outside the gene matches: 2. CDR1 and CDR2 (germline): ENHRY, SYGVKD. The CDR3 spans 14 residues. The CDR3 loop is CAISGDRESYEQYF. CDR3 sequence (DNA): TGTGCCATCAGTGGGGACAGGGAGTCCTACGAGCAGTACTTC.

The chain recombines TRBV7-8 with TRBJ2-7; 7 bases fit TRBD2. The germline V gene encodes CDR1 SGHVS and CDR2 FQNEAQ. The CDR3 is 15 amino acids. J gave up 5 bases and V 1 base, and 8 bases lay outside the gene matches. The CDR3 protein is CASSLVGGSSHEQYF. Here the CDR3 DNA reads TGTGCCAGCAGCTTAGTCGGGGGGTCATCCCACGAGCAGTACTTC.

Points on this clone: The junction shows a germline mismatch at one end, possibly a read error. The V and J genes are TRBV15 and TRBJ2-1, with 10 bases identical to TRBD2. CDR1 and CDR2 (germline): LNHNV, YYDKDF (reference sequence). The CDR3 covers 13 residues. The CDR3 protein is CATTSGTNKEQFF. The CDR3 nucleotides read TGTGCCACTACTAGCGGGACAAACAAGGAGCAGTTCTTC.

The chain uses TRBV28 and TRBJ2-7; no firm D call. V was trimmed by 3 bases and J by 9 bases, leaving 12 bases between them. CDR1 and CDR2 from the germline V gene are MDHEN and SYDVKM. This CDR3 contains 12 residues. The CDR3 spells CASSLTAAWQYF. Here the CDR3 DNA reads TGTGCCAGCAGTTTGACGGCGGCCTGGCAGTACTTC.

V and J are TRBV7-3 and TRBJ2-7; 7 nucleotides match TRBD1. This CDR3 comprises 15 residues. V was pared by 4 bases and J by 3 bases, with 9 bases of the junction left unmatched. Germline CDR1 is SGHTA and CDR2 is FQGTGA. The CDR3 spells CASSYLPGQSYEQYF. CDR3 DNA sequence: TGTGCCAGCAGCTACTTACCGGGACAGAGCTACGAGCAGTACTTC. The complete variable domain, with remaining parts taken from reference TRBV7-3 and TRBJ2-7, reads GAGVSQTPSNKVTEKGKYVELRCDPISGHTALYWYRQSLGQGPEFLIYFQGTGAADDSGLPNDRFFAVRPEGSVSTLKIQRTERGDSAVYLCASSYLPGQSYEQYFGPGTRLTVT.

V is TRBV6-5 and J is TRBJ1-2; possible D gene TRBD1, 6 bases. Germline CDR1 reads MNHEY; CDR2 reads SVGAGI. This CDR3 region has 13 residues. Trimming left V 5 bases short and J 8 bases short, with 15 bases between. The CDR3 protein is CASSPTQGTGYTF. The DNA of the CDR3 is TGTGCCAGCAGTCCTACACAGGGCACCGGCTACACCTTC.

CDR3 amino acids: CAISASPNTEAFF. As DNA, the CDR3 is TGTGCCATCAGTGCTAGTCCCAACACTGAAGCTTTCTTT. The J gene is TRBJ1-1, the V gene TRBV10-3; D is uncertain. The V gene lost 4 bases and the J gene lost 2 bases, with 8 bases spanning the gap. CDR3 size: 13 residues. CDR1 and CDR2 (germline): ENHRY, SYGVKD.

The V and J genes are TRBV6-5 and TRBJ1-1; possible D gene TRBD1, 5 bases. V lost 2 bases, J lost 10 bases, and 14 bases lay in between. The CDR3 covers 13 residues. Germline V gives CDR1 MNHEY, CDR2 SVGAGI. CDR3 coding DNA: TGTGCCAGCAGTTACGGGAGGGGCCAGGGAGCTTTCTTT. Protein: CASSYGRGQGAFF.

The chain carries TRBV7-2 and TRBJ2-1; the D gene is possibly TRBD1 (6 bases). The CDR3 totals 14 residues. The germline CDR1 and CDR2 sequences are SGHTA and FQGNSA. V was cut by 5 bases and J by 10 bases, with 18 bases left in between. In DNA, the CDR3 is TGTGCCAGCAGCGCCCTCCCAGGGGCTGAGGAGCAGTTCTTC. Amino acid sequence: CASSALPGAEEQFF. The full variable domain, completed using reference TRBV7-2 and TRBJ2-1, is GAGVSQSPSNKVTEKGKDVELRCDPISGHTALYWYRQSLGQGLEFLIYFQGNSAPDKSGLPSDRFSAERTGGSVSTLTIQRTQQEDSAVYLCASSALPGAEEQFFGPGTRLTVL.